The rows below give T cell receptor beta chains drawn from one sample of a study of PD-1 blockade in classical Hodgkin lymphoma. The method was immunoSEQ multiplex PCR; TCRdb's version includes in-frame clones alone and lacks a portion of them. Of under 130,000 clones in the sample, approximately 90% are singletons; the top ten hold around 20%. The sequencing used peripheral blood mononuclear cells (PBMCs), collected before the fourth cycle of nivolumab. The receptor source for this set is a human donor with classical Hodgkin lymphoma. Both conserved end residues are part of each CDR3. The D gene is left open where the match is weak. Size is omitted from some rows. Given values are once, few, many or a class for expanded clones.

v_gene: TRBV14
j_gene: TRBJ2-7
abundance: .
d_gene: .
CDR3aa: CASSQSPTRQYF
CDR3nt: TGTGCCAGCAGCCAATCACCTACGAGGCAGTACTTC

v_gene: TRBV15
j_gene: TRBJ1-5
abundance: .
d_gene: .
CDR3aa: CATSRDREDSNQPQHF
CDR3nt: TGTGCCACCAGCAGAGATCGTGAGGACAGCAATCAGCCCCAGCATTTT

v_gene: TRBV30
j_gene: TRBJ2-3
abundance: .
d_gene: TRBD1
CDR3aa: CAWSRTGARDTQYF
CDR3nt: TGTGCCTGGAGTCGGACAGGGGCGAGAGATACGCAGTATTTT

v_gene: TRBV7-6
j_gene: TRBJ2-1
abundance: once
d_gene: .
CDR3aa: CASSLGVSLPYNEQFF
CDR3nt: TGTGCCAGCAGCTTAGGGGTTAGTCTCCCCTACAATGAGCAGTTCTTC

v_gene: TRBV4-1
j_gene: TRBJ1-5
abundance: few
d_gene: .
CDR3aa: CASSQEAAGLLNQPQHF
CDR3nt: TGCGCCAGCAGCCAAGAGGCTGCAGGGCTTTTGAATCAGCCCCAGCATTTT

v_gene: TRBV19
j_gene: TRBJ1-3
abundance: .
d_gene: .
CDR3aa: CASRPEAGREDTIYF
CDR3nt: TGTGCCAGTAGGCCGGAGGCCGGGCGGGAAGACACCATATATTTT

v_gene: TRBV15
j_gene: TRBJ1-1
abundance: .
d_gene: .
CDR3aa: CATSGPGGGFFF
CDR3nt: TGTGCCACCAGCGGTCCCGGGGGTGGTTTTTTCTTT

v_gene: TRBV30
j_gene: TRBJ2-1
abundance: .
d_gene: TRBD2
CDR3aa: CAWKSTPGLAGERGNEQFF
CDR3nt: TGTGCCTGGAAATCAACTCCGGGACTAGCGGGAGAAAGGGGGAATGAGCAGTTCTTC

v_gene: TRBV6-5
j_gene: TRBJ2-3
abundance: .
d_gene: TRBD2
CDR3aa: CASSWGLAGVADTQYF
CDR3nt: TGTGCCAGCAGTTGGGGACTAGCGGGAGTAGCAGATACGCAGTATTTT

v_gene: TRBV6-6
j_gene: TRBJ2-7
abundance: .
d_gene: .
CDR3aa: CASSYEEEQYF
CDR3nt: TGTGCCAGCAGTTACGAGGAGGAGCAGTACTTC

v_gene: TRBV20-1
j_gene: TRBJ1-2
abundance: .
d_gene: .
CDR3aa: CSARRHYGYTF
CDR3nt: TGCAGTGCTAGGCGCCACTATGGCTACACCTTC

v_gene: TRBV28
j_gene: TRBJ1-5
abundance: .
d_gene: .
CDR3aa: CASSRHSSNQPQHF
CDR3nt: TGTGCCAGCAGCCGTCACAGTAGCAATCAGCCCCAGCATTTT

v_gene: TRBV27
j_gene: TRBJ1-2
abundance: .
d_gene: .
CDR3aa: CASSPPGQRSYTF
CDR3nt: TGTGCCAGCAGTCCTCCGGGACAACGTAGCTACACCTTC

v_gene: TRBV4-3
j_gene: TRBJ2-7
abundance: .
d_gene: .
CDR3aa: CASSRDFLTYEQYF
CDR3nt: TGCGCCAGCAGCCGGGACTTCCTAACCTACGAGCAGTACTTC

v_gene: TRBV21-1
j_gene: TRBJ1-4
abundance: .
d_gene: .
CDR3aa: CASSTPGTGDNRTNEKLFF
CDR3nt: TGTGCCAGCAGCACCCCCGGGACAGGGGATAACCGAACTAATGAAAAACTGTTTTTT

v_gene: TRBV6-5
j_gene: TRBJ1-5
abundance: .
d_gene: .
CDR3aa: CASSSRGNQPQHF
CDR3nt: TGTGCCAGCAGTTCCCGAGGGAATCAGCCCCAGCATTTT

v_gene: TRBV9
j_gene: TRBJ2-7
abundance: .
d_gene: .
CDR3aa: CASSPGDSPYEQYF
CDR3nt: TGTGCCAGCAGCCCGGGGGACAGCCCCTACGAGCAGTACTTC

v_gene: TRBV4-1
j_gene: TRBJ1-1
abundance: .
d_gene: .
CDR3aa: CASSQVNSGVVNTEAFF
CDR3nt: TGCGCCAGCAGCCAAGTTAACTCGGGGGTTGTGAACACTGAAGCTTTCTTT

v_gene: TRBV10-2
j_gene: TRBJ1-2
abundance: .
d_gene: .
CDR3aa: CASSDSGAGYTF
CDR3nt: TGCGCCAGCAGTGATTCAGGGGCAGGCTACACCTTC

v_gene: TRBV5-6
j_gene: TRBJ2-1
abundance: .
d_gene: .
CDR3aa: CASSLAPGSPNEQFF
CDR3nt: TGTGCCAGCAGCTTGGCCCCTGGCAGTCCTAATGAGCAGTTCTTC

v_gene: TRBV2
j_gene: TRBJ2-1
abundance: .
d_gene: .
CDR3aa: CASSVGGDEQFF
CDR3nt: TGTGCCAGCAGTGTCGGGGGAGATGAGCAGTTCTTC

v_gene: TRBV7-2
j_gene: TRBJ1-3
abundance: .
d_gene: TRBD1
CDR3aa: CASSPRGLEAGNTIYF
CDR3nt: TGTGCCAGCAGCCCGAGGGGGCTCGAGGCTGGAAACACCATATATTTT

v_gene: TRBV4-2
j_gene: TRBJ2-5
abundance: .
d_gene: TRBD2
CDR3aa: CASSQEASLAGERTQYF
CDR3nt: TGTGCCAGCAGCCAAGAGGCCTCACTAGCGGGCGAGAGGACCCAGTACTTC

v_gene: TRBV5-6
j_gene: TRBJ2-5
abundance: .
d_gene: TRBD1
CDR3aa: CASSYPQGAGETQYF
CDR3nt: TGTGCCAGCAGCTACCCACAGGGGGCGGGAGAGACCCAGTACTTC

v_gene: TRBV15
j_gene: TRBJ2-1
abundance: .
d_gene: .
CDR3aa: CATSRRGGSEQFF
CDR3nt: TGTGCCACCAGCAGGAGGGGGGGCAGTGAGCAGTTCTTC

v_gene: TRBV27
j_gene: TRBJ1-4
abundance: .
d_gene: TRBD1
CDR3aa: CASSYGTGRDEKLFF
CDR3nt: TGTGCCAGCAGTTATGGGACAGGGAGGGATGAAAAACTGTTTTTT

v_gene: TRBV10-3
j_gene: TRBJ2-1
abundance: .
d_gene: .
CDR3aa: CAISDSSGLSYNEQFF
CDR3nt: TGTGCCATCAGTGACTCCAGCGGTCTGTCCTACAATGAGCAGTTCTTC

v_gene: TRBV29-1
j_gene: TRBJ2-3
abundance: few
d_gene: .
CDR3aa: CSVWTPLQYF
CDR3nt: TGCAGCGTATGGACACCCCTACAGTATTTT

v_gene: TRBV6-1
j_gene: TRBJ1-3
abundance: few
d_gene: .
CDR3aa: CASRPGGLSGNTIYF
CDR3nt: TGTGCCAGCAGGCCCGGGGGGCTCTCTGGAAACACCATATATTTT

v_gene: TRBV7-2
j_gene: TRBJ2-3
abundance: .
d_gene: TRBD2
CDR3aa: CASSLVGGSTDTQYF
CDR3nt: TGTGCCAGCAGCTTAGTAGGCGGGAGCACGGATACGCAGTATTTT

v_gene: TRBV4-1
j_gene: TRBJ1-4
abundance: .
d_gene: TRBD1
CDR3aa: CASSQGPATGGHEKLFF
CDR3nt: TGCGCCAGCAGCCAAGGCCCCGCGACAGGGGGACATGAAAAACTGTTTTTT

v_gene: TRBV15
j_gene: TRBJ1-5
abundance: .
d_gene: .
CDR3aa: CATSRDGGGDGQPQHF
CDR3nt: TGTGCCACCAGCAGAGATGGCGGCGGTGACGGTCAGCCCCAGCATTTT

v_gene: TRBV19
j_gene: TRBJ1-5
abundance: .
d_gene: .
CDR3aa: CASSPSGTPYSNQPQHF
CDR3nt: TGTGCCAGTAGTCCGTCCGGGACGCCATATAGCAATCAGCCCCAGCATTTT

v_gene: TRBV7-9
j_gene: TRBJ1-4
abundance: .
d_gene: TRBD1
CDR3aa: CASSFRTGVEEKLFF
CDR3nt: TGTGCCAGCAGCTTCCGAACAGGGGTAGAGGAAAAACTGTTTTTT

v_gene: TRBV2
j_gene: TRBJ2-6
abundance: .
d_gene: TRBD1
CDR3aa: CVSGNGQADSGANVLTF
CDR3nt: TGTGTCAGCGGTAACGGACAGGCCGACTCTGGGGCCAACGTCCTGACTTTC

v_gene: TRBV30
j_gene: TRBJ2-7
abundance: .
d_gene: TRBD2
CDR3aa: CAWGTSGTYEQYF
CDR3nt: TGTGCCTGGGGGACTAGCGGCACCTACGAGCAGTACTTC

v_gene: TRBV5-6
j_gene: TRBJ2-7
abundance: .
d_gene: TRBD1
CDR3aa: CASSFDRGGDEQYF
CDR3nt: TGTGCCAGCAGTTTTGACAGGGGAGGCGACGAGCAGTACTTC

v_gene: TRBV4-2
j_gene: TRBJ2-2
abundance: .
d_gene: TRBD2
CDR3aa: CASSRTSGSRANTGELFF
CDR3nt: TGTGCCAGCAGCCGTACTAGCGGGAGTAGGGCGAACACCGGGGAGCTGTTTTTT

v_gene: TRBV7-6
j_gene: TRBJ2-7
abundance: .
d_gene: TRBD2
CDR3aa: CASSLGLAGGNEQYF
CDR3nt: TGTGCCAGCAGCCTGGGACTAGCGGGAGGGAACGAGCAGTACTTC

v_gene: TRBV19
j_gene: TRBJ1-1
abundance: .
d_gene: TRBD1
CDR3aa: CASSKQGALTEAFF
CDR3nt: TGTGCCAGTAGTAAACAGGGGGCGCTCACTGAAGCTTTCTTT

v_gene: TRBV19
j_gene: TRBJ1-5
abundance: .
d_gene: .
CDR3aa: CASSMTQHGPQHF
CDR3nt: TGTGCCAGTAGTATGACCCAACATGGGCCCCAGCATTTT

v_gene: TRBV6-5
j_gene: TRBJ1-1
abundance: .
d_gene: .
CDR3aa: CASSPETDTVGAFF
CDR3nt: TGTGCCAGCAGCCCAGAAACCGACACCGTCGGAGCTTTCTTT

v_gene: TRBV6-6
j_gene: TRBJ2-7
abundance: .
d_gene: .
CDR3aa: CASSRGAGFFGWYF
CDR3nt: TGTGCCAGCAGTCGGGGGGCTGGGTTTTTTGGTTGGTACTTC

v_gene: TRBV5-1
j_gene: TRBJ2-4
abundance: .
d_gene: TRBD2
CDR3aa: CASSPGLAGPKNIQYF
CDR3nt: TGCGCCAGCAGCCCGGGACTAGCGGGACCCAAAAACATTCAGTACTTC

v_gene: TRBV6-5
j_gene: TRBJ2-3
abundance: .
d_gene: TRBD1
CDR3aa: CASSYSTRGLGDTQYF
CDR3nt: TGTGCCAGCAGTTACTCGACCAGGGGGCTGGGAGATACGCAGTATTTT

v_gene: TRBV10-2
j_gene: TRBJ2-3
abundance: .
d_gene: .
CDR3aa: CASTRVGWVSSTDTQYF
CDR3nt: TGCGCCAGCACCCGTGTGGGGTGGGTTTCTAGCACAGATACGCAGTATTTT

v_gene: TRBV7-9
j_gene: TRBJ1-1
abundance: .
d_gene: TRBD1
CDR3aa: CASSIDRVAEAFF
CDR3nt: TGTGCCAGCAGCATTGACAGGGTCGCTGAAGCTTTCTTT

v_gene: TRBV29-1
j_gene: TRBJ1-2
abundance: .
d_gene: TRBD1
CDR3aa: CSVDLTGLNGYTF
CDR3nt: TGCAGCGTAGATCTGACAGGGTTGAATGGCTACACCTTC

v_gene: TRBV30
j_gene: TRBJ2-5
abundance: once
d_gene: TRBD2
CDR3aa: CAWSVPLTSGREQETQYF
CDR3nt: TGTGCCTGGAGTGTACCGTTGACTAGCGGGAGGGAACAAGAGACCCAGTACTTC

v_gene: TRBV6-1
j_gene: TRBJ1-5
abundance: .
d_gene: TRBD1
CDR3aa: CASSWGQGKNQPQHF
CDR3nt: TGTGCCAGCAGTTGGGGACAGGGGAAAAATCAGCCCCAGCATTTT

v_gene: TRBV5-6
j_gene: TRBJ2-7
abundance: .
d_gene: TRBD1
CDR3aa: CASSRGQGRYEQYF
CDR3nt: TGTGCCAGCAGCCGGGGACAGGGGAGGTACGAGCAGTACTTC

v_gene: TRBV29-1
j_gene: TRBJ2-1
abundance: .
d_gene: .
CDR3aa: CSVESGEQFF
CDR3nt: TGCAGCGTTGAGAGCGGTGAGCAGTTCTTC